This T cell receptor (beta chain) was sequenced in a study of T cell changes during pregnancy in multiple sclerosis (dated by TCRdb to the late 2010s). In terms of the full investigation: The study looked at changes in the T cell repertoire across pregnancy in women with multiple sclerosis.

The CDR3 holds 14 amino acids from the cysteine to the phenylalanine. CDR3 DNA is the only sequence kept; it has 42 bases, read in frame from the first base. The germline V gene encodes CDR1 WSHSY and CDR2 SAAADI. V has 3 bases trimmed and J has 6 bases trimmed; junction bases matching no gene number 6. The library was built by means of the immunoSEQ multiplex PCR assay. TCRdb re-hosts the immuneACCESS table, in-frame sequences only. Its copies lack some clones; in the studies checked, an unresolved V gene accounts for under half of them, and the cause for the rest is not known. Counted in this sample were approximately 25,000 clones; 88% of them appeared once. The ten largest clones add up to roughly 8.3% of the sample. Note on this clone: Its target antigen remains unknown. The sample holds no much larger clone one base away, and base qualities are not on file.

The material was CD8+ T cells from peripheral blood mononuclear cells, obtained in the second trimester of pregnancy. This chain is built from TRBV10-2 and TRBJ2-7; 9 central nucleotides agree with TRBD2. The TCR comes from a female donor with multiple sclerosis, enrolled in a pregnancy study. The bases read TGCGCCAGCAGTGATGTCGGTAGCGGGGGCGAGCAGTACTTC. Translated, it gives CASSDVGSGGEQYF.